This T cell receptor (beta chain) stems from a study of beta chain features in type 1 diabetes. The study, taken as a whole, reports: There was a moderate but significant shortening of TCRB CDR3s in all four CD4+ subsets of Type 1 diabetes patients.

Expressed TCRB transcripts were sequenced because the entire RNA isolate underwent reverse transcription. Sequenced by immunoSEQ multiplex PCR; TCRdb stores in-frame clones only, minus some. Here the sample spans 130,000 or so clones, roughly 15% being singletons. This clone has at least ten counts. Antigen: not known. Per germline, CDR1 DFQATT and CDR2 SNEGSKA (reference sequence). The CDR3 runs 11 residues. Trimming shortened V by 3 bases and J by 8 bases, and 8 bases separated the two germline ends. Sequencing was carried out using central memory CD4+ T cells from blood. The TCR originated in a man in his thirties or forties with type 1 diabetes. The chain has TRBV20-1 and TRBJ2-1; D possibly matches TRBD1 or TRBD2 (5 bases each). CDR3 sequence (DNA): TGCAGTGCTAGCAGGGACGATGAGCAGTTCTTC. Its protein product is CSASRDDEQFF.